This TCR beta chain was captured by sequencing in a study of T cell changes during pregnancy in multiple sclerosis. Germline trimming cut 0 bases from V and 6 bases from J; bases unmatched to any gene: 10. Germline V gene data show CDR1 as SNHLY and CDR2 as FYNNEI. The CDR3 covers 16 residues. TCRdb keeps only in-frame clones here, not all; method: immunoSEQ multiplex PCR. The sample has roughly 99,000 clones, 85% to 95% seen once; the top ten hold roughly 0.78%. Sequencing used peripheral blood, obtained in the third trimester of pregnancy. The chain has TRBV2 and TRBJ2-7; 8 bases align to TRBD2. The TCR comes from a female donor in good health, enrolled as a control in a pregnancy study. Written as DNA, the CDR3 is TGTGCCAGCAGTGAAGCCACCGGGACTAGTCATGTCGAGCAGTACTTC. Encoded protein: CASSEATGTSHVEQYF.